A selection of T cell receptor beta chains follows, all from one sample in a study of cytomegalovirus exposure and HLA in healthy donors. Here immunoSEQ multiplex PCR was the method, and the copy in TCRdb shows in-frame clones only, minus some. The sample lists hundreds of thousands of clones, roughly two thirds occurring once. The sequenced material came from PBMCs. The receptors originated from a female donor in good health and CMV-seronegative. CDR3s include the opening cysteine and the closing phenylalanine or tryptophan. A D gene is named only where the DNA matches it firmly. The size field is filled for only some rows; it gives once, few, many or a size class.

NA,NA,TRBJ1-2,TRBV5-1,TGCGCCAGCAGCTTGGCACCGGAGAGTGGCTACACCTTC,CASSLAPESGYTF
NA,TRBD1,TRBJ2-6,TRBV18,TGTGCCAGCTCACTTTACCCCGGGACAGGGGGTGATATAGGGTCTGGGGCCAACGTCCTGACTTTC,CASSLYPGTGGDIGSGANVLTF
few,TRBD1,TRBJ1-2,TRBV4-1,TGCGCCAGCAGCCAAATGGGTGGACAGGGAAAGAATCTAAATGGCTACACCTTC,CASSQMGGQGKNLNGYTF
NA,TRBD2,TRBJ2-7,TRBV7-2,TGTGCCAGCAGCTCCCAGGCGGGAGAGGGTTACGAGCAGTACTTC,CASSSQAGEGYEQYF
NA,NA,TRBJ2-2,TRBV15,TGTGCCACCAGCAGACCCTCCCCCGGGGAACTGTTTTTT,CATSRPSPGELFF
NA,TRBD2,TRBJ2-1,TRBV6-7,TGTGCCAGCATAACTAGCGGGAGGGACAGCTCCTACAATGAGCAGTTCTTC,CASITSGRDSSYNEQFF
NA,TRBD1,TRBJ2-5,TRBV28,TGTGCCAGCAGTTTACCCCTGGGCAGGGGGCTCTTCGAGACCCAGTACTTC,CASSLPLGRGLFETQYF
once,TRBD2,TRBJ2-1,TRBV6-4,TGTGCCAGCAGTGATATCCAGCGGGATAGGGATGAGCAGTTCTTC,CASSDIQRDRDEQFF
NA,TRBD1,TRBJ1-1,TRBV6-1,TGTGCCAGCAGAGACAGGGAATCGAACACTGAAGCTTTCTTT,CASRDRESNTEAFF
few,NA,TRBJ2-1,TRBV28,TGTGCCAGCCTAAGCCGCGGACTGCAATACAATGAGCAGTTCTTC,CASLSRGLQYNEQFF
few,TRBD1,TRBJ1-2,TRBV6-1,TGTGCCAGCAGTGAAGTGAGAGGGGGCGTGCGGGGCTACACCTTC,CASSEVRGGVRGYTF
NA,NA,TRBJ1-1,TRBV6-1,TGTGCCAGCAGCTTCTTTGTGGAAGCTTTCTTT,CASSFFVEAFF
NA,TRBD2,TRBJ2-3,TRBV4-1,TGCGCCAGCAGCCAAGGACCCAGACTAGCGGGAGCTTCAGATACGCAGTATTTT,CASSQGPRLAGASDTQYF
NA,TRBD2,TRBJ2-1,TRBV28,TGTGCCAGCGGATCTCCTTTGCGGGAGGGCCCCTACAATGAGCAGTTCTTC,CASGSPLREGPYNEQFF
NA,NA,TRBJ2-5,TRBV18,TGTGCCAGCTCACCACGGGGGAGGAGGTCGTGGGCCGAGGAGGAGACCCAGTACTTC,CASSPRGRRSWAEEETQYF
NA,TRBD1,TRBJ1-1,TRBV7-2,TGTGCCAGCAACCCGGACAGGGGGGCTGAAGCTTTCTTT,CASNPDRGAEAFF
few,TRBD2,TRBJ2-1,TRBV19,TGTGCCAGTAGTCAAGCCGGGACTAGCAATGAGCAGTTCTTC,CASSQAGTSNEQFF
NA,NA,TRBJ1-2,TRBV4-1,TGCGCCAGCAGCCAAGAGGTAGGAGGTAAGAGCTATGGCTACACCTTC,CASSQEVGGKSYGYTF